Given below is one T cell receptor (beta chain) in context. The source of the sample is a study of blood T cell repertoires in COVID-19. Overall study context: Some COVID-19 samples were acute and others convalescent; all came from the United States, Italy and Spain. T cells, B-cell-depleted T cells, or PBMCs provided the cDNA or gDNA that served as material.

V lost 5 bases, J lost 9 bases, and 16 bases lay in between. The CDR3 spans 13 residues. How the authors handled the data: Reference gene primer amplification gave estimated nucleated cell counts. Only in-frame clones appear in the TCRdb table, and some are missing; sequencing was by immunoSEQ multiplex PCR. D and trimming come from the DNA, and the V and J calls and clone size come from that table. Among approximately 160,000 clones listed, roughly 72% were seen once. The chain carries TRBV12-3 or TRBV12-4 and TRBJ2-5, with a possible D match to TRBD2 (6 bases). Sequencing was done on a sample of peripheral blood. The clonotype was recovered from a woman older than 75 with acute or convalescent COVID-19. The chain's CDR3 is CASSLTGERAQYF. In DNA form, the CDR3 reads TGTGCCAGCAGTCTAACGGGGGAAAGGGCCCAGTACTTC.